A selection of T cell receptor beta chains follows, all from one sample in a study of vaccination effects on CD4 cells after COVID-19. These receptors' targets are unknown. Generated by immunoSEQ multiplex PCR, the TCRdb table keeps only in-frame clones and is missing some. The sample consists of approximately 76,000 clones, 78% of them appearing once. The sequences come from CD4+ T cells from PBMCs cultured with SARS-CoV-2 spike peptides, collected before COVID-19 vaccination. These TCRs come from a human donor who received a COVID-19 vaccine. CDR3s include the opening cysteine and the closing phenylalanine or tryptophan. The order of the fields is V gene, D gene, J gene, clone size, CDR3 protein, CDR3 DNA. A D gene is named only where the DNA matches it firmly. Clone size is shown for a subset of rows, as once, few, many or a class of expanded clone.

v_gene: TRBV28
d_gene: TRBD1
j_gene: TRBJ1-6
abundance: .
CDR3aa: CASSGTGDLNSPLHF
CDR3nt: TGTGCCAGCAGTGGCACAGGGGACTTGAATTCACCCCTCCACTTT

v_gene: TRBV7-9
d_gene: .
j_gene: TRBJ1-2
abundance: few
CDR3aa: CASSLGNRDNGYTF
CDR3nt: TGTGCCAGCAGCTTAGGGAACAGGGACAATGGCTACACCTTC

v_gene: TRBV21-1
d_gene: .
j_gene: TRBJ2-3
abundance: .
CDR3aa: CASSKALDADTQYF
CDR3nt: TGTGCCAGCAGCAAAGCTCTAGATGCAGATACGCAGTATTTT

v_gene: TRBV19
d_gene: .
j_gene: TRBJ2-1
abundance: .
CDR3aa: CASSFAASSYNEQFF
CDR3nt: TGTGCCAGTAGTTTTGCGGCGAGCTCCTACAATGAGCAGTTCTTC

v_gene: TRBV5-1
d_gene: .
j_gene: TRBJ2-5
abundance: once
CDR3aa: CASSPGDAGQETQYF
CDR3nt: TGCGCCAGCAGCCCTGGAGATGCGGGGCAAGAGACCCAGTACTTC

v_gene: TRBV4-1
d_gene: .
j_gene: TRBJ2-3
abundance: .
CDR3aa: CASSQGNVRTDTQYF
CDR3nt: TGCGCCAGCAGCCAAGGTAATGTAAGGACAGATACGCAGTATTTT

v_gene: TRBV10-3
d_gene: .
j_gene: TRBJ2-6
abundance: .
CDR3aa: CAISGAYGSSGANVLTF
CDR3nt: TGTGCCATCAGTGGAGCGTACGGGAGCTCTGGGGCCAACGTCCTGACTTTC

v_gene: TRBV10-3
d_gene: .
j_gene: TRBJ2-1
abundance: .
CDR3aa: CAISDRQGRGEQFF
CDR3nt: TGTGCCATCAGTGATCGGCAGGGGCGAGGTGAGCAGTTCTTC

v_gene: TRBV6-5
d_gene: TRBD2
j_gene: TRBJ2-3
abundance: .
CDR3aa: CASSYLAGGRTDTQYF
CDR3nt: TGTGCCAGCAGTTACTTAGCGGGGGGCCGCACAGATACGCAGTATTTT

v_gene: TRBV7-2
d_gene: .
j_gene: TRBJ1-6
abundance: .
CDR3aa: CASSLSSSYNSPLHF
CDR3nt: TGTGCCAGCAGCTTATCAAGCTCCTATAATTCACCCCTCCACTTT

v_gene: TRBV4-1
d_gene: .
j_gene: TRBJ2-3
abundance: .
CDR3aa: CASSQEQRTWGTDTQYF
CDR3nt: TGCGCCAGCAGCCAAGAACAAAGGACTTGGGGCACAGATACGCAGTATTTT

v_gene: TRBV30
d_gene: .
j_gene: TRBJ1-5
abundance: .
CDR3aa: CAWSVGAGYSNQPQHF
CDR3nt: TGTGCCTGGAGTGTTGGTGCAGGATATAGCAATCAGCCCCAGCATTTT

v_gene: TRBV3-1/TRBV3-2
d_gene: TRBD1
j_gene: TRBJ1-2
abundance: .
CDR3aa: CASSPLTGVEGYTF
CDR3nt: TGTGCCAGCAGCCCGTTAACAGGGGTCGAGGGCTACACCTTC

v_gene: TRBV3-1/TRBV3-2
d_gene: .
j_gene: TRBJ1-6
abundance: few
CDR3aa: CASSQDDSRLGSFHF
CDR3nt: TGTGCCAGCAGCCAGGACGACAGCAGACTCGGGTCGTTCCACTTT

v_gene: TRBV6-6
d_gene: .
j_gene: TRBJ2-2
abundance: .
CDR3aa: CASSYSAGSGELFF
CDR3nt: TGTGCCAGCAGTTACTCGGCGGGCAGCGGGGAGCTGTTTTTT

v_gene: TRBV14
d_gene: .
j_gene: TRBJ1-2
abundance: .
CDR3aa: CASSFNRGATNYGYTF
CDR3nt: TGTGCCAGCAGCTTCAACCGCGGGGCAACTAACTATGGCTACACCTTC

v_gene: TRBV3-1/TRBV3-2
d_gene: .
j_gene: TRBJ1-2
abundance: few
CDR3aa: CASSQDGRANYGYTF
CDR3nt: TGTGCCAGCAGCCAAGATGGCAGGGCCAACTATGGCTACACCTTC

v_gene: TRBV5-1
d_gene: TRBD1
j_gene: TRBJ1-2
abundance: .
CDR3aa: CASSLGGGANYGYTF
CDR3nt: TGCGCCAGCAGCTTGGGAGGGGGCGCGAACTATGGCTACACCTTC

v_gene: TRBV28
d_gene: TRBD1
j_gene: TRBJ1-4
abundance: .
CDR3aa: CASSKHRGTNEKLFF
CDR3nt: TGTGCCAGCAGTAAACACAGGGGTACTAATGAAAAACTGTTTTTT

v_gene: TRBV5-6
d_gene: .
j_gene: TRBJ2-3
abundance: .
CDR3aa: CASSTTWGGGMGTDTQYF
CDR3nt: TGTGCCAGCAGCACCACTTGGGGCGGAGGTATGGGCACAGATACGCAGTATTTT

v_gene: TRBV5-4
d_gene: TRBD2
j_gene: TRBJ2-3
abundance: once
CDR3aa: CASSSPISGELTDTQYF
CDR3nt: TGTGCCAGCAGCTCCCCTATAAGCGGGGAACTCACAGATACGCAGTATTTT

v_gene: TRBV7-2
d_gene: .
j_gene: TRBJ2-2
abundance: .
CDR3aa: CASSLRQSTGELFF
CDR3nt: TGTGCCAGCAGCTTACGGCAGAGCACCGGGGAGCTGTTTTTT